These 4 T cell receptor beta chains were sequenced from one sample in a study of T cell responses to AZD1222 COVID-19 vaccine. The method was immunoSEQ multiplex PCR; TCRdb's version includes in-frame clones alone and lacks a portion of them. The sample has roughly 95,000 clones, 85% to 90% seen once. The material was peripheral blood, obtained on day 0 of AZD1222 vaccination. The receptors originated from an adult in good health.

This rearrangement joins TRBV18 to TRBJ2-2, with D tentatively TRBD1 (5 bases). The length of the CDR3 is 14 residues. The V and J ends lost 2 bases and 2 bases respectively, with 6 bases between them. CDR1 and CDR2 from the germline V gene are KGHSH and LQKENI. The CDR3 DNA follows: TGTGCCAGCTCACCAACAGGAAACACCGGGGAGCTGTTTTTT. Translating gives CASSPTGNTGELFF. Filled out from reference TRBV18 and TRBJ2-2, the complete variable domain reads NAGVMQNPRHLVRRRGQEARLRCSPMKGHSHVYWYRQLPEEGLKFMVYLQKENIIDESGMPKERFSAEFPKEGPSILRIQQVVRGDSAAYFCASSPTGNTGELFFGEGSRLTVL.

Worth noting for this clone: The junction departs from the called germline gene at one end, perhaps through a read error. The chain's CDR3 is CASSGSGRPPIF. In DNA, the CDR3 is TGTGCCAGCAGCGGTAGCGGGAGGCCTCCGATCTTC. This sequence joins TRBV7-3 and TRBJ2-1; 10 bases agree with TRBD2. CDR3 length: 12 residues. Per the germline V gene, CDR1 is SGHTA and CDR2 is FQGTGA.

The chain joins TRBV2 to TRBJ2-7; TRBD2 matches at 7 bases. This CDR3 region has 14 residues. From germline, CDR1 is SNHLY and CDR2 FYNNEI. J gave up 9 bases and V 6 bases, and 14 bases lay outside the gene matches. The CDR3 spells CASRDSLAEAVQYF. The CDR3 DNA reads as TGTGCCAGCAGAGATTCTCTAGCGGAAGCTGTGCAGTACTTC.

The rearrangement links TRBV19 to TRBJ2-2; the D is unclear. The V end was cut by 5 bases, the J end by 5 bases, with 3 bases between. CDR1 is LNHDA, CDR2 SQIVND, per germline (reference sequence). The CDR3 is 11 amino acids. The CDR3 DNA reads TGTGCCAGTAGTTTGACCGGGGAGCTGTTTTTT. The encoded protein is CASSLTGELFF.